The clone carrying this TCR beta chain was counted at least ten times. An end of the junction does not agree with germline; a read error may underlie this. The V gene's germline CDR1 is SGHRS and CDR2 YFSETQ. The CDR3 is made up of 13 amino acids. TCRdb called the RT-PCR reads again in MiXCR, with one record for every CDR3 protein. Seen here are about a million distinct CDR3 sequences, roughly 18% observed once, and the top ten hold about 6%. The sample comes from a study of patients and donors after allogeneic stem cell transplantation. The receptor was derived from a human donor who was either an allogeneic HSCT recipient or a stem cell or donor lymphocyte infusion donor (not recorded which). It is not recorded whose cells these are; they may come from a transplant donor. V and J are TRBV5-1 and TRBJ1-1, with unresolved D. The sample consisted of blood, either unsorted or a sorted T cell fraction (not recorded which). The CDR3: CASSLHGNTEAFF. DNA of the CDR3: TGTGCCAGCAGTTTACACGGTAACACTGAAGCTTTCTTT.